This TCR beta chain was sequenced in a study of blood T cell repertoires in COVID-19. Whole-study context: Specimens from acute and convalescent COVID-19 originated in the United States, Italy and Spain. PBMCs, B-cell-depleted T cells, or T cells were the source of the cDNA or gDNA that made up the material.

Germline V gene data show CDR1 as SGHVS and CDR2 as FNYEAQ. The CDR3 runs 14 residues. V lost 5 bases and J lost 6; bases outside the gene matches: 4. Authors' methods: How many nucleated cells were present was estimated from reference gene primer amplification. Assay: immunoSEQ multiplex PCR; the TCRdb copy retains only in-frame clones and omits some. Clone size and the V and J calls come from that table; the DNA yielded D and trimming. The sample records under 85,000 clones, around four fifths being singletons. The chain recombines TRBV7-6 with TRBJ2-3; the match to TRBD2 covers 11 bases. What was sequenced was peripheral blood. The sequence was collected from a human donor in a cohort sampled during active COVID-19. CDR3 bases: TGTGCCAGCAGCAATCGACTAGCGGGGGATACGCAGTATTTT. This sequence encodes CASSNRLAGDTQYF.